Following are 26 T cell receptor beta chains from one sample sequenced in a study of T cell repertoires in cytomegalovirus infection. TCRdb re-called the reads with MiXCR, one entry per CDR3 protein. Among about 310,000 distinct CDR3 sequences listed, more than 20% were seen once. These TCRs' antigens remain unknown. Sequencing used cultured PBMCs, obtained from culture after CMV antigen stimulation. The source of these receptors is a human donor in good health (CMV status not recorded). Some clones in this sample may be carry-over from other donors' samples.

This clonotype was seen at least ten times. The chain couples TRBV7-8 to TRBJ1-2, with D tentatively TRBD1 (5 bases). The length of the CDR3 is 13 residues. Trimming left V 1 base short and J 7 bases short, with 10 bases between. CDR1 is SGHVS, CDR2 FQNEAQ, per germline. The CDR3 loop reads CASSLETGGGYTF. CDR3 sequence (DNA): TGTGCCAGCAGCTTAGAAACAGGTGGTGGCTACACCTTC.

The rearrangement joins TRBV12-3 or TRBV12-4 to TRBJ1-1; 7 positions agree with TRBD1. CDR3 length equals 13 residues. V shed 7 bases, J shed 11 bases, and the junction held 13 bases outside the gene matches. This chain's CDR3 is CASTPRDSFRAFF. The CDR3 nucleotides are TGTGCCAGCACCCCCCGGGACAGCTTTAGGGCTTTCTTT.

This sequence joins TRBV18 and TRBJ2-3; no clear D gene. The CDR3 runs 13 residues. Germline V gene data show CDR1 as KGHSH and CDR2 as LQKENI. Trimming removed 3 bases from V and 2 bases from J, with 6 bases in between. The CDR3 region is CASSPPNTDTQYF. DNA of the CDR3: TGTGCCAGCTCACCTCCGAACACAGATACGCAGTATTTT.

This clonotype was observed a few times. The chain couples TRBV28 to TRBJ1-5; D unclear. Deletions cut 1 base from V and 6 bases from J, with 4 bases between. CDR3 length: 12 amino acids. Looked up from germline, CDR1 is MDHEN and CDR2 is SYDVKM. This CDR3 is CASSLFGQPQHF. The CDR3 DNA is TGTGCCAGCAGTTTATTTGGTCAGCCCCAGCATTTT.

This chain links TRBV19 with TRBJ1-4; 8 bases map to TRBD1. CDR3 size: 14 residues. Trimming took 7 bases from V and 0 from J; bases not matched to a gene: 1. The germline gives CDR1 LNHDA, CDR2 SQIVND (reference sequence). The CDR3 DNA reads as TGTGCCAGTAAACAGGGGGCAACTAATGAAAAACTGTTTTTT. As protein: CASKQGATNEKLFF.

The V call is TRBV28, the J call TRBJ2-1; D may be TRBD1 (6 bases). V was clipped by 6 bases and J by 12 bases, with 15 bases between them. Germline CDR1 and CDR2: MDHEN and SYDVKM. This CDR3 comprises 12 residues. CDR3 loop: CASSPPGTMQFF. The CDR3 DNA reads as TGTGCCAGCAGCCCCCCCGGGACAATGCAGTTCTTC.

In its sample, this clonotype was seen a few times. The chain uses TRBV20-1 and TRBJ1-1; D gene ambiguous. The V gene's germline CDR1 is DFQATT and CDR2 SNEGSKA (reference sequence). Trimming left V 3 bases short and J 3 bases short, with 11 bases between. This CDR3 region has 13 residues. The CDR3 spells CSASFQYDTEAFF. CDR3 bases: TGCAGTGCTAGCTTTCAGTACGACACTGAAGCTTTCTTT.

This clonotype was seen many times. The gene calls are TRBV7-8 and TRBJ2-1, with 7 bases identical to TRBD2. Germline V gene data show CDR1 as SGHVS and CDR2 as FQNEAQ. V was clipped by 3 bases and J by 9 bases; unmatched bases: 5. This CDR3 comprises 13 residues. CDR3 loop: CASSFGGSGEQFF. The CDR3, as DNA: TGTGCCAGCAGCTTTGGCGGGAGTGGTGAGCAGTTCTTC.

This clonotype was detected only a few times. The rearrangement joins TRBV27 to TRBJ2-5; D perhaps matches TRBD2 (7 bases). The CDR3 totals 14 residues. V was clipped by 7 bases and J by 3 bases, with 15 bases between them. Looked up from germline, CDR1 is MNHEY and CDR2 is SMNVEV (reference sequence). The CDR3, as DNA: TGTGCCAGCATCCAGAGGGGGGGAGAAGAGACCCAGTACTTC. Translation gives CASIQRGGEETQYF.

About this clonotype itself: A much larger clone sits a single nucleotide away, making a read error possible. The rearrangement links TRBV7-2 to TRBJ2-3; perhaps TRBD1 as D (6 bases). CDR3 length: 16 amino acids. The V gene's germline CDR1 is SGHTA and CDR2 FQGNSA. The DNA of the CDR3 is TGTGCCAGCAGCCCATGGACAGTGAGGAGCACAGATACGCGGTATTTT. As protein: CASSPWTVRSTDTRYF.

V and J are TRBV6-6 and TRBJ2-7, with 12 bases that match TRBD2. With V trimmed by 2 bases and J by 4 bases, 9 bases remained unmatched. The germline V gene encodes CDR1 MNHNY and CDR2 SVGAGI (reference sequence). The CDR3 contains 17 residues. Written as DNA, the CDR3 is TGTGCCAGCAGTTACACTCAACTAGCGGGAGGCAGTTACGAGCAGTACGTC. This sequence encodes CASSYTQLAGGSYEQYV.

This clonotype was observed a few times. CDR3 coding DNA: TGTGCCAGCAGTTGGGGGACAAGCAACACTGAAGCTTTCTTT. It is translated as CASSWGTSNTEAFF. The rearrangement uses TRBV6-2 or TRBV6-3 and TRBJ1-1, with D perhaps matching TRBD1 (6 bases). The V end was cut by 4 bases, the J end by 2 bases, with 11 bases between. There are 14 residues in the CDR3. From germline, CDR1 is MNHEY and CDR2 SVGEGT.

The CDR3 loop is CASTPVSGNNQPQHF. In DNA, the CDR3 is TGTGCCAGCACCCCCGTTTCAGGGAACAATCAGCCCCAGCATTTT. The gene calls are TRBV7-2 and TRBJ1-5; D perhaps matches TRBD1 (5 bases). The germline gives CDR1 SGHTA, CDR2 FQGNSA. This CDR3 spans 15 amino acids. Trimming pared 7 bases from V and 3 bases from J, leaving 16 bases between.

This clonotype occurred a few times. The chain joins TRBV27 to TRBJ1-1; a weak D match, TRBD1 (6 bases). The CDR3 consists of 17 residues. V dropped 0 bases and J dropped 0 bases, with 14 bases sitting between them. Germline V lookup: CDR1 MNHEY, CDR2 SMNVEV (reference sequence). Here the CDR3 reads CASSLSAPGAVNTEAFF. The DNA of the CDR3 is TGTGCCAGCAGTTTATCTGCCCCGGGGGCTGTGAACACTGAAGCTTTCTTT.

CDR3 in amino acids: CAGTSGTYQETQYF. DNA of the CDR3: TGTGCCGGCACTAGCGGGACGTACCAAGAGACCCAGTACTTC. V is TRBV2 and J is TRBJ2-5; 10 bases map to TRBD2. V lost 11 bases and J lost 0; bases outside the gene matches: 6. From germline, CDR1 is SNHLY and CDR2 FYNNEI. CDR3 length: 14 amino acids.

This chain links TRBV19 with TRBJ1-1; D uncertain. V lost 7 bases and J lost 0, with 15 bases in between. Looked up from germline, CDR1 is LNHDA and CDR2 is SQIVND (reference sequence). CDR3 length: 15 amino acids. CDR3 bases: TGTGCCAGTACTACCGTTGGCGGGGTGAACACTGAAGCTTTCTTT. Residues: CASTTVGGVNTEAFF.

This clonotype was observed at least ten times. This rearrangement joins TRBV7-2 to TRBJ1-2; 7 nucleotides agree with TRBD1. The J segment lost 5 bases and the V segment lost 4 bases, leaving 7 bases of the junction unmatched. The CDR3 consists of 14 residues. From germline, CDR1 is SGHTA and CDR2 FQGNSA. In DNA, the CDR3 is TGTGCCAGCAGCTGGGGACAGTTTGGTTATGGCTACACCTTC. Its protein is CASSWGQFGYGYTF.

The V and J genes are TRBV18 and TRBJ2-7, with D possibly TRBD1 on 5 matching bases. Germline CDR1 reads KGHSH; CDR2 reads LQKENI. The CDR3 is made up of 16 amino acids. The ends were cut back, 0 bases at V and 0 bases at J, with 12 bases in the middle. The CDR3 here is CASSPPQTDYSYEQYF. CDR3 DNA: TGTGCCAGCTCACCACCCCAGACAGATTACTCCTACGAGCAGTACTTC. Supplemented by reference TRBV18 and TRBJ2-7, the full variable domain reads NAGVMQNPRHLVRRRGQEARLRCSPMKGHSHVYWYRQLPEEGLKFMVYLQKENIIDESGMPKERFSAEFPKEGPSILRIQQVVRGDSAAYFCASSPPQTDYSYEQYFGPGTRLTVT.

V gene TRBV4-3 combines with J gene TRBJ2-7; a possible D gene is TRBD1 (6 bases). The CDR3 runs 17 residues. From germline, CDR1 is LGHNA and CDR2 YSLEER. Trimming removed 3 bases at V and 0 bases at J, with 18 bases between. CDR3 in DNA: TGCGCCAGCAGCCACAACAGGGTAAGGGGTTCCTCCTACGAGCAGTACTTC. As protein: CASSHNRVRGSSYEQYF.

The chain uses TRBV12-3 or TRBV12-4 and TRBJ2-1; TRBD1 agrees at 10 bases. The CDR3 has 15 amino acids. V was clipped by 6 bases and J by 4 bases; unmatched bases: 6. CDR3 in DNA: TGTGCCAGCAGAACCGGGACAGGGGTTTACAATGAGCAGTTCTTC. This sequence encodes CASRTGTGVYNEQFF.

This clonotype was seen only a few times. The chain is built from TRBV6-2 or TRBV6-3 and TRBJ2-6, with D unclear. The CDR3 is 14 amino acids. The germline gives CDR1 MNHEY, CDR2 SVGEGT. The germline V and J ends were trimmed by 6 bases and 4 bases, with 10 bases remaining between them. The DNA for the CDR3 is TGTGCCAGCAGACCTGATCCGGGGGCCAACGTCCTGACTTTC. Protein product: CASRPDPGANVLTF.

A word on this clonotype: This may be a read error, as it is one base from a much larger clone. The chain recombines TRBV7-8 with TRBJ2-1; the D call may be TRBD1 or TRBD2 (5 bases each). Germline V gene lookup returns CDR1 SGHVS and CDR2 FQNEAQ. CDR3 length: 16 residues. CDR3: CANSSRLGLSGNEQFF. The DNA of the CDR3 is TGTGCCAACAGCTCCCGGTTAGGACTCTCAGGGAATGAGCAGTTCTTC.

There are many counts of this clonotype. V and J are TRBV11-2 and TRBJ2-1; TRBD2 might be the D (5 bases). Germline lookup yields CDR1 SGHAT and CDR2 FQNNGV. Trimming took 3 bases from V and 2 from J, leaving 14 bases between them. This CDR3 has 16 amino acids. CDR3 bases: TGTGCCAGCAGCTTCCCTGGACTCTCCGCCTACAATGAGCAGTTCTTC. This sequence encodes CASSFPGLSAYNEQFF.

The chain links TRBV20-1 to TRBJ2-2; 9 bases align to TRBD2. Germline V CDR1 and CDR2: DFQATT, SNEGSKA (reference sequence). CDR3 length: 16 amino acids. Losses at the gene ends were 0 bases for V and 5 bases for J; bases not matched to a gene: 7. CDR3 DNA sequence: TGCAGTGCTAGAGATGGAATAGCGGGGGATACCGGGGAGCTGTTTTTT. It encodes CSARDGIAGDTGELFF.

This clonotype was seen a few times. This chain connects TRBV15 to TRBJ2-3; D gene ambiguous. Trimming pared 1 base from V and 9 bases from J, leaving 8 bases between. This CDR3 has 12 residues. CDR1 and CDR2 (germline): LNHNV, YYDKDF (reference sequence). CDR3 in DNA: TGTGCCACCAGCAGAGCCCTTCGGACGCAGTATTTT. It encodes CATSRALRTQYF. The variable domain in full, completed from reference TRBV15 and TRBJ2-3, reads DAMVIQNPRYQVTQFGKPVTLSCSQTLNHNVMYWYQQKSSQAPKLLFHYYDKDFNNEADTPDNFQSRRPNTSFCFLDIRSPGLGDTAMYLCATSRALRTQYFGPGTRLTVL.

This clonotype was counted between two and nine times. The rearrangement links TRBV19 to TRBJ2-5; 8 bases are a match to TRBD2. The CDR3 covers 18 residues. Germline V gene data show CDR1 as LNHDA and CDR2 as SQIVND (reference sequence). V shed 3 bases and J 1 base; nucleotides not matched to a gene: 13. This CDR3 is CASSMTPQGLGFQETQYF. CDR3 in DNA: TGTGCCAGTAGTATGACGCCGCAGGGACTAGGTTTCCAAGAGACCCAGTACTTC.